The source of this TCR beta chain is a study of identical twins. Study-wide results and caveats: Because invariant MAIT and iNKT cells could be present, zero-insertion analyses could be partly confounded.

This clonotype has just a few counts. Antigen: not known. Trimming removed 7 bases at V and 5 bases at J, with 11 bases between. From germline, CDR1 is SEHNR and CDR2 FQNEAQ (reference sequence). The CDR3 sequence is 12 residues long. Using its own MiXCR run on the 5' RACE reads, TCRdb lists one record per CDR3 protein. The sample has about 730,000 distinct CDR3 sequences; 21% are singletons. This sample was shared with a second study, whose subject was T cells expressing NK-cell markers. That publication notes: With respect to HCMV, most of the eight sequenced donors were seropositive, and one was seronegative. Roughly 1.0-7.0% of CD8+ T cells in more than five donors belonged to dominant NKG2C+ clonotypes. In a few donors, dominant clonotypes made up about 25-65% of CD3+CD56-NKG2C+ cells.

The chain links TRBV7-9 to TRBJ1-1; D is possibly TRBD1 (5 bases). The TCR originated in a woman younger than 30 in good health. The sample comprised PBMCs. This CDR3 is CASMGVFTEAFF. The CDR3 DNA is TGTGCCAGCATGGGGGTCTTTACTGAAGCTTTCTTT.